Each of the 25 T cell receptor beta chains below was sequenced from the same sample in a study of blood T cell repertoires in COVID-19. The repertoire was sequenced with immunoSEQ multiplex PCR; TCRdb's copy has only in-frame clones and lacks some. The data contain 99,000 or so clones, about four fifths of them singletons. The sequenced sample was peripheral blood. The receptors come from a woman of 80 years or more with active or convalescent COVID-19.

This rearrangement joins TRBV18 to TRBJ2-1; tentatively, D is TRBD1 (6 bases). Per germline, CDR1 KGHSH and CDR2 LQKENI. V lost 1 base, J lost 8 bases, and 15 bases lay in between. The CDR3 is 15 amino acids. CDR3 sequence (DNA): TGTGCCAGCTCACCACGGTCGGACAGTCGGGATGAGCAGTTCTTC. Its protein is CASSPRSDSRDEQFF.

This sequence joins TRBV24-1 and TRBJ2-1; maybe TRBD1 (6 bases). The CDR3 runs to 14 residues. Germline V gene lookup returns CDR1 KGHDR and CDR2 SFDVKD. V was clipped by 9 bases and J by 9 bases, with 20 bases between them. CDR3 bases: TGTGCCACCTCCGGACTCGGGGTGGGGGCTGAGCAGTTCTTC. It encodes CATSGLGVGAEQFF.

This chain joins TRBV5-6 and TRBJ1-5, with no clear D. CDR1 and CDR2 from the germline V gene are SGHDT and YYEEEE. V lost 4 bases and J 3 bases, leaving 11 bases between the germline ends. The CDR3 is 14 amino acids. The CDR3 is CASSISGYNQPQHF. In DNA, the CDR3 is TGTGCCAGCAGCATATCAGGATACAATCAGCCCCAGCATTTT.

The rearrangement links TRBV2 to TRBJ2-1; D gene unclear. The CDR3 contains 11 residues. Trimming took off 6 bases at V and 5 bases at J, with 5 bases between the two ends. Germline CDR1 SNHLY, CDR2 FYNNEI. The CDR3 protein is CASSTNNEQFF. The CDR3 coding sequence is TGTGCCAGCAGCACTAACAATGAGCAGTTCTTC.

The chain couples TRBV24-1 to TRBJ2-6; tentative D call: TRBD1 (6 bases). This CDR3 comprises 15 residues. CDR1 and CDR2 (germline): KGHDR, SFDVKD. The V gene lost 4 bases and the J gene lost 2 bases, with 8 bases spanning the gap. The DNA of the CDR3 is TGTGCCACCAGTGAAGCAGGGGCTGGGGCCAACGTCCTGACTTTC. Amino acids: CATSEAGAGANVLTF.

The CDR3 is CASSLWSGGNQPQHF. CDR3 nucleotides: TGTGCCAGCAGCTTGTGGTCAGGGGGCAATCAGCCCCAGCATTTT. This chain uses TRBV5-8 with TRBJ1-5; D might be TRBD1 (6 bases). Germline CDR1 is SGHTS and CDR2 is YDEGEE. The CDR3 runs 15 residues. Deletions cut 1 base from V and 2 bases from J, with 10 bases between.

V is TRBV18 and J is TRBJ2-6; D remains unclear. The CDR3 runs to 14 residues. V lost 1 base and J 2 bases, leaving 3 bases between the germline ends. Per germline, CDR1 KGHSH and CDR2 LQKENI. The CDR3 sequence is CASSPLTGANVLTF. CDR3 nucleotides: TGTGCCAGCTCACCACTTACTGGGGCCAACGTCCTGACTTTC.

This clone was picked up one time. One end of the junction does not line up with germline, which may come from a read error. This CDR3 reads CASSESTSGVQGTQYF. The CDR3 nucleotides are TGCGCCAGCAGCGAATCGACTAGCGGGGTTCAAGGGACCCAGTACTTC. The rearrangement uses TRBV4-1 and TRBJ2-5, with TRBD2 identical over 11 bases. Germline CDR1 and CDR2: MGHRA and YSYEKL. CDR3 size: 16 residues.

This chain connects TRBV11-2 to TRBJ2-7, with 9 positions matching TRBD2. The J segment lost 3 bases and the V segment lost 5 bases, leaving 8 bases of the junction unmatched. CDR1 and CDR2 from the germline V gene are SGHAT and FQNNGV. The CDR3 covers 15 residues. CDR3 amino acids: CASSPSIAGVYEQYF. The CDR3 bases are TGTGCCAGCAGCCCATCGATAGCGGGGGTCTACGAGCAGTACTTC.

DNA for the CDR3: TGTGCCAGCAGTTTGGTCGGACAGGGAAGGACTGAAGCTTTCTTT. It translates to CASSLVGQGRTEAFF. V usage is TRBV28 and J usage is TRBJ1-1; TRBD1 matches at 8 bases. This CDR3 has 15 amino acids. Trimming at V came to 3 bases and at J to 5 bases, leaving 8 bases not matched to a gene. The germline V gene encodes CDR1 MDHEN and CDR2 SYDVKM. The whole variable domain, remainder taken from reference TRBV28 and TRBJ1-1, is DVKVTQSSRYLVKRTGEKVFLECVQDMDHENMFWYRQDPGLGLRLIYFSYDVKMKEKGDIPEGYSVSREKKERFSLILESASTNQTSMYLCASSLVGQGRTEAFFGQGTRLTVV.

The V gene is TRBV18, the J gene TRBJ2-3; 7 bases map to TRBD2. CDR1 and CDR2 from the germline V gene are KGHSH and LQKENI. The J segment lost 0 bases and the V segment lost 2 bases, leaving 11 bases of the junction unmatched. There are 18 residues in the CDR3. CDR3 sequence reads: CASSPYRGAGISTDTQYF. As DNA, the CDR3 is TGTGCCAGCTCACCATACCGAGGAGCGGGGATTAGCACAGATACGCAGTATTTT.

This chain links TRBV29-1 with TRBJ2-1; D is uncertain. V was cut by 0 bases and J by 6 bases, with 9 bases left in between. The CDR3 has 13 amino acids. From germline, CDR1 is SQVTM and CDR2 ANQGSEA. CDR3 DNA sequence: TGCAGCGTTGAAGATTCTGGCAGCAATGAGCAGTTCTTC. This codes for CSVEDSGSNEQFF.

This rearrangement joins TRBV11-2 to TRBJ1-2, with TRBD1 as a possible D gene (5 bases). Trimming took 0 bases from V and 8 from J, leaving 13 bases between them. The CDR3 is made up of 14 amino acids. The germline V gene has CDR1 SGHAT and CDR2 FQNNGV. The CDR3 spells CASSLDTLGGGYTF. CDR3 DNA: TGTGCCAGCAGCTTAGATACGTTGGGGGGAGGCTACACCTTC.

The CDR3 is CASSSRQGFTEAFF. CDR3 in DNA: TGTGCCAGCAGCTCCCGCCAGGGTTTTACTGAAGCTTTCTTT. The chain couples TRBV6-5 to TRBJ1-1, with D tentatively TRBD1 (5 bases). The germline gives CDR1 MNHEY, CDR2 SVGAGI. This CDR3 region has 14 residues. Trimming cost V 6 bases and J 5 bases, with 16 bases left between them.

V gene TRBV5-1 combines with J gene TRBJ2-4, with 7 bases matching TRBD1. The CDR3 runs 14 residues. Trimming at V came to 1 base and at J to 3 bases, leaving 1 base not matched to a gene. Germline V gives CDR1 SGHRS, CDR2 YFSETQ. The CDR3 loop reads CASSLTGDKNIQYF. DNA for the CDR3: TGCGCCAGCAGCTTGACAGGGGACAAAAACATTCAGTACTTC. The whole variable domain, remainder taken from reference TRBV5-1 and TRBJ2-4, is KAGVTQTPRYLIKTRGQQVTLSCSPISGHRSVSWYQQTPGQGLQFLFEYFSETQRNKGNFPGRFSGRQFSNSRSEMNVSTLELGDSALYLCASSLTGDKNIQYFGAGTRLSVL.

The rearrangement uses TRBV13 and TRBJ2-5; TRBD2 matches at 8 bases. The ends lost 2 bases at V and 4 bases at J; junction bases unmatched: 6. The CDR3 runs to 15 residues. Germline V gene sequence: CDR1 PRHDT, CDR2 FYEKMQ (reference sequence). For the CDR3, the DNA is TGTGCCAGCAGCTTACTAGCGGGCGGGGGAGAGACCCAGTACTTC. Its translation is CASSLLAGGGETQYF.

The chain links TRBV9 to TRBJ2-1; D unresolved. Trimming left V 3 bases short and J 3 bases short, with 7 bases between. In germline, CDR1 is SGDLS, CDR2 YYNGEE. This CDR3 has 13 residues. The CDR3 here is CASSAVNYNEQFF. For the CDR3, the DNA is TGTGCCAGCAGCGCGGTAAACTACAATGAGCAGTTCTTC.

This clone has a single count. This chain uses TRBV5-4 with TRBJ1-2; 10 nucleotides align to TRBD1. Germline CDR1 SGHNT, CDR2 YYREEE (reference sequence). The CDR3 totals 15 residues. Trimming cost V 3 bases and J 3 bases; bases outside gene matches: 5. CDR3 region: CASSSPTGGDYGYTF. The CDR3 DNA sequence: TGTGCCAGCAGCTCGCCGACAGGGGGCGACTATGGCTACACCTTC.

The chain links TRBV4-1 to TRBJ2-3; D is possibly TRBD2 (7 bases). V dropped 4 bases and J dropped 1 base, with 21 bases sitting between them. Germline V CDR1 and CDR2: MGHRA, YSYEKL. CDR3 size: 18 residues. In DNA form, the CDR3 reads TGCGCCAGCAGCCCACAGAGGGGGGGCCCAAAGGGCACAGATACGCAGTATTTT. Residues: CASSPQRGGPKGTDTQYF.

The rearrangement links TRBV4-2 to TRBJ2-3; 7 bases map to TRBD2. Germline trimming cut 0 bases from V and 4 bases from J; bases unmatched to any gene: 13. The germline V gene encodes CDR1 LGHNA and CDR2 YNFKEQ. This CDR3 contains 18 residues. In DNA, the CDR3 is TGTGCCAGCAGCCAAGAGTGGCTGTCTAGCGGTGGGTCAGATACGCAGTATTTT. Its translation is CASSQEWLSSGGSDTQYF.

In this sample, this clone turned up a few times. This chain connects TRBV3-1 (or the pseudogene TRBV3-2) to TRBJ2-7, with a possible D match to TRBD2 (5 bases). Germline V gene sequence: CDR1 LGHDT, CDR2 YNNKEL (reference sequence). V lost 3 bases and J lost 3, with 6 bases in between. The CDR3 is 12 residues long. The CDR3 sequence: CASSHGGYEQYF. The CDR3 DNA is TGTGCCAGCAGCCACGGAGGCTACGAGCAGTACTTC.

The chain uses TRBV19 and TRBJ1-1; D not resolved. The CDR3 has 14 amino acids. Germline V gives CDR1 LNHDA, CDR2 SQIVND (reference sequence). Trimming removed 8 bases from V and 4 bases from J, with 17 bases in between. CDR3 amino acids: CASVYRSSSTEAFF. The CDR3, as DNA: TGTGCCAGTGTATACCGGTCCTCCTCCACTGAAGCTTTCTTT. Filled out from reference TRBV19 and TRBJ1-1, the complete variable domain reads DGGITQSPKYLFRKEGQNVTLSCEQNLNHDAMYWYRQDPGQGLRLIYYSQIVNDFQKGDIAEGYSVSREKKESFPLTVTSAQKNPTAFYLCASVYRSSSTEAFFGQGTRLTVV.

The chain carries TRBV28 and TRBJ1-5; D is unclear. Between the trimmed V and J ends, which lost 2 bases and 0 bases, there was a span of 20 bases. CDR3 length: 19 amino acids. Looked up from germline, CDR1 is MDHEN and CDR2 is SYDVKM. The CDR3 loop is CASSLTGRGVSYSNQPQHF. The CDR3 DNA sequence: TGTGCCAGCAGTTTAACGGGGAGAGGAGTCAGCTATAGCAATCAGCCCCAGCATTTT. Based on the CDR3 plus reference TRBV28 and TRBJ1-5, the full variable domain is DVKVTQSSRYLVKRTGEKVFLECVQDMDHENMFWYRQDPGLGLRLIYFSYDVKMKEKGDIPEGYSVSREKKERFSLILESASTNQTSMYLCASSLTGRGVSYSNQPQHFGDGTRLSIL.

The chain is built from TRBV27 and TRBJ2-3, with D maybe TRBD1 (5 bases). The CDR3 totals 13 residues. V was pared by 2 bases and J by 4 bases, with 7 bases between. From germline, CDR1 is MNHEY and CDR2 SMNVEV (reference sequence). CDR3 coding DNA: TGTGCCAGCAGTTTACAGGGCCCAGATACGCAGTATTTT. It translates to CASSLQGPDTQYF.

The chain recombines TRBV15 with TRBJ1-5; D is unresolved. Trimming cost V 0 bases and J 1 base, with 7 bases left between them. The CDR3 sequence is 15 residues long. Germline CDR1 reads LNHNV; CDR2 reads YYDKDF (reference sequence). This CDR3 is CATSRDLLSNQPQHF. CDR3 in DNA: TGTGCCACCAGCAGAGATTTATTGAGCAATCAGCCCCAGCATTTT.